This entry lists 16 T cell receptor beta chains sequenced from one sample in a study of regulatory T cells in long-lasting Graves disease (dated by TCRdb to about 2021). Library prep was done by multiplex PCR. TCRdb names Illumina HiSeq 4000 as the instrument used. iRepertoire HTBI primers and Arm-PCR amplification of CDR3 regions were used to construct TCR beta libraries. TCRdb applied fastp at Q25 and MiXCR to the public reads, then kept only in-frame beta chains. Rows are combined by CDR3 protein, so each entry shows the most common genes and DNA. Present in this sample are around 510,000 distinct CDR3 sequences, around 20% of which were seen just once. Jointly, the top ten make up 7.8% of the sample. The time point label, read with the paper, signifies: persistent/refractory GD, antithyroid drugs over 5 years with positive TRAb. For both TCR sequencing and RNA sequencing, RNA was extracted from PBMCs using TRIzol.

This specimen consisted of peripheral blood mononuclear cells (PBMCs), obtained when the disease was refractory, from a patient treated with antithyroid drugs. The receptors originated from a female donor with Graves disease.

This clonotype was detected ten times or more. This CDR3 is CASRSAGDEQFF. CDR3 bases: TGTGCCAGCAGGTCCGCGGGCGATGAGCAGTTCTTC. This chain connects TRBV2 to TRBJ2-1; a weak D match, TRBD2 (5 bases). Per the germline V gene, CDR1 is SNHLY and CDR2 is FYNNEI. This CDR3 is 12 amino acids long. The ends were cut back, 6 bases at V and 8 bases at J, with 11 bases in the middle.

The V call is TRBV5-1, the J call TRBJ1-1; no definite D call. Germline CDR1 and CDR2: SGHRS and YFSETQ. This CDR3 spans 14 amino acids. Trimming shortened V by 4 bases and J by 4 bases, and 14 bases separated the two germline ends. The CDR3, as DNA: TGCGCCAGCAGCCTTAAGTCTTCGGGCACTGAAGCTTTCTTT. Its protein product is CASSLKSSGTEAFF.

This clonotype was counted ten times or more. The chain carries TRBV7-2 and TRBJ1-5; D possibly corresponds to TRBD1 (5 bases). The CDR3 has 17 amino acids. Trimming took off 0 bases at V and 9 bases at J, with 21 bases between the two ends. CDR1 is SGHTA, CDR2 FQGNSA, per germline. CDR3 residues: CASSLALGDPTLSPQHF. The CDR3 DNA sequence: TGTGCCAGCAGCTTAGCTTTGGGGGACCCGACCCTATCGCCCCAGCATTTT. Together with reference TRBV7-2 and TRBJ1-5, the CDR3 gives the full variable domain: GAGVSQSPSNKVTEKGKDVELRCDPISGHTALYWYRQSLGQGLEFLIYFQGNSAPDKSGLPSDRFSAERTGGSVSTLTIQRTQQEDSAVYLCASSLALGDPTLSPQHFGDGTRLSIL.

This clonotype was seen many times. The CDR3 DNA reads as TGCAGCGTCACTACCCCGGGACAGTCAGGACAGCCCCAGCATTTT. It translates to CSVTTPGQSGQPQHF. The chain recombines TRBV29-1 with TRBJ1-5; 7 bases line up with TRBD1. The CDR3 has 15 residues. V lost 6 bases and J lost 7; bases outside the gene matches: 15. Germline assignment: CDR1 SQVTM and CDR2 ANQGSEA.

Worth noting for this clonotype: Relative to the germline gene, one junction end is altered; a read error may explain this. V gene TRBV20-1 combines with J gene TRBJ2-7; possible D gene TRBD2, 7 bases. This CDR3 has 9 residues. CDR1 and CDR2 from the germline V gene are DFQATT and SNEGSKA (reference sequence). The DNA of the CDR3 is TGCAGTGCAGGGACGCGGGGGCACTTC. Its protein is CSAGTRGHF.

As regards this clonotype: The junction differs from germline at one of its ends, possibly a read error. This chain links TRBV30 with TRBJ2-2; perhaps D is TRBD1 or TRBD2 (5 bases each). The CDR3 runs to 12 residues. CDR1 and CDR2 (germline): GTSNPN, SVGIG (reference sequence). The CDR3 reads CAWGFGAGKLFF. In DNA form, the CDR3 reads TGTGCCTGGGGATTCGGGGCCGGGAAGCTGTTTTTT.

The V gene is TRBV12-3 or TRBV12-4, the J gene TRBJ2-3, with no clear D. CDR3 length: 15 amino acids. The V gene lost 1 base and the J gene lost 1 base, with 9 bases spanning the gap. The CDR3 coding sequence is TGTGCCAGCAGTTTAGGCCCCCTTGGCACAGATACGCAGTATTTT. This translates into CASSLGPLGTDTQYF.

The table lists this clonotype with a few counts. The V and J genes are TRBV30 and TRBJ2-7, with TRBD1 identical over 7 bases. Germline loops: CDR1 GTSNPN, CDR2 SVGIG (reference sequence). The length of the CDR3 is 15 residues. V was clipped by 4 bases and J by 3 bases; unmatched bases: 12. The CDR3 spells CAWTPVNPGGYEQYF. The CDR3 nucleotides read TGTGCCTGGACCCCGGTCAATCCAGGGGGCTACGAGCAGTACTTC.

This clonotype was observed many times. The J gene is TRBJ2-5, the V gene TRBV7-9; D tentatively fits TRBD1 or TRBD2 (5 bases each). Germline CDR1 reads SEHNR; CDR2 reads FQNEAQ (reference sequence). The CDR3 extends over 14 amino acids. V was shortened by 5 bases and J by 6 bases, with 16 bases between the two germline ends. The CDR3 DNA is TGTGCCAGCAGCACCCCGGGACCACAACAGACCCAGTACTTC. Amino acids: CASSTPGPQQTQYF. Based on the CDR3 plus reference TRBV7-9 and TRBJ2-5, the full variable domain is DTGVSQNPRHKITKRGQNVTFRCDPISEHNRLYWYRQTLGQGPEFLTYFQNEAQLEKSRLLSDRFSAERPKGSFSTLEIQRTEQGDSAMYLCASSTPGPQQTQYFGPGTRLLVL.

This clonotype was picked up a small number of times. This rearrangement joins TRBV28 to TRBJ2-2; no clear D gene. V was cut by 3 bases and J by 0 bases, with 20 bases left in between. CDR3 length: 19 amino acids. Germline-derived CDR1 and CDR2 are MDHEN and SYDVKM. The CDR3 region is CASSFPQWEFNANTGELFF. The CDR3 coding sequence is TGTGCCAGCAGTTTTCCCCAATGGGAATTCAACGCGAACACCGGGGAGCTGTTTTTT.

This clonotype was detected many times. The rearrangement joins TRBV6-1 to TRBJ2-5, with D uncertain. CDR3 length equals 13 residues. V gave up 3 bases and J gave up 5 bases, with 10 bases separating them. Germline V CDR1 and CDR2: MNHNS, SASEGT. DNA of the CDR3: TGTGCCAGCAGTGAGGGGTTCCGGGAGACCCAGTACTTC. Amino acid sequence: CASSEGFRETQYF.

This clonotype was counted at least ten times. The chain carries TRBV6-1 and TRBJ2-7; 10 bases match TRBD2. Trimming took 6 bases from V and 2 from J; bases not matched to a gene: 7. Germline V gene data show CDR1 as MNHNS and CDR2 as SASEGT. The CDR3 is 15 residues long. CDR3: CASSKKAGGPYEQYF. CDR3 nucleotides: TGTGCCAGCAGCAAAAAAGCGGGAGGGCCCTACGAGCAGTACTTC.

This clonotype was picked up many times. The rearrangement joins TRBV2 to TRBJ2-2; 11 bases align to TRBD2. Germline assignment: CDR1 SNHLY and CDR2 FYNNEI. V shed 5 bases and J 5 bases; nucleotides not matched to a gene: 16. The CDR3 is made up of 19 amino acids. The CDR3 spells CASSPGLADLTITTGELFF. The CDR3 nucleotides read TGTGCCAGCAGTCCGGGACTAGCGGACTTAACGATTACTACCGGGGAGCTGTTTTTT.

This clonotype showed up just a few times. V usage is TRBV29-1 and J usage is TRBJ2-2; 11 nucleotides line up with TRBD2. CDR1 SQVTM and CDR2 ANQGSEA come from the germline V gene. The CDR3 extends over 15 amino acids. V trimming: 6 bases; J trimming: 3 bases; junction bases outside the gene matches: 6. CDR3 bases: TGCAGCGTGAGGATAGCGGGAGGGGACACCGGGGAGCTGTTTTTT. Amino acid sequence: CSVRIAGGDTGELFF.

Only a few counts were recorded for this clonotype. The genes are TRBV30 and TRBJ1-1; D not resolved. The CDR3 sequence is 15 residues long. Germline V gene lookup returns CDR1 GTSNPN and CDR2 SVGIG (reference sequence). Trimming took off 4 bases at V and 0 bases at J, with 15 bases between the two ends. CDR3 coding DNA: TGTGCCTGGAAAAGTTTACCATCCATGAACACTGAAGCTTTCTTT. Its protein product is CAWKSLPSMNTEAFF.

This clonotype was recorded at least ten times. As DNA, the CDR3 is TGTGCCAGCACCTTCGGGACTAGCGGCGAGCAGTACTTC. Protein: CASTFGTSGEQYF. The chain couples TRBV7-2 to TRBJ2-7; 11 bases line up with TRBD2. This CDR3 has 13 residues. Germline V CDR1 and CDR2: SGHTA, FQGNSA. Trimming removed 7 bases from V and 6 bases from J; junction bases left unmatched: 5.